This TCR beta chain was identified during a study of neurological immune-mediated disorders. Findings of the study overall: Phylogenetically, 18 of 34 multiple sclerosis patients' repertoires fell into one related-CDR3 cluster, a possible signature.

This clonotype has at least ten counts. Its target is unknown. The CDR3 totals 14 residues. The trim removed 3 bases at V and 2 bases at J, leaving 4 bases unmatched. Looked up from germline, CDR1 is SGHDT and CDR2 is YYEEEE. TCRdb called the 5' RACE reads again in MiXCR, with one record for every CDR3 protein. The sample holds just over 20,000 distinct CDR3 sequences, roughly a sixth seen once. V gene TRBV5-6 combines with J gene TRBJ2-7; 8 positions agree with TRBD2. Sequences were obtained from CD8+ T cells from blood. The clonotype was recovered from a young woman with multiple sclerosis. The CDR3 here is CASSWGTSTYEQYF. The CDR3 nucleotides are TGTGCCAGCAGCTGGGGGACTAGTACCTACGAGCAGTACTTC.